This T cell receptor beta chain was recorded in a study of blood T cells in healthy people across ages. For the second PCR, which ran for 7 to 11 cycles, a sample-barcoded 5' primer and a J-beta primer mix were used. A template-switch adaptor containing 12 random nucleotides labeled each cDNA molecule. MiXCR, run by TCRdb on the 5' RACE reads, gives a single entry per CDR3 protein. Of fewer than 1,200,000 distinct CDR3 sequences in the sample, about 25% were seen once. There are 15 residues in the CDR3. The germline V gene has CDR1 MNHNS and CDR2 SASEGT. The ends lost 6 bases at V and 7 bases at J; junction bases unmatched: 15. This same sample was also part of a study on T cells of mothers and their children.

The chain employs TRBV6-1 and TRBJ2-7, with TRBD2 matching over 7 bases. Material: blood. This TCR was sampled from a girl aged 2-15 years in good health. The CDR3 protein is CASSFGRDYEEEQYF. The CDR3, as DNA: TGTGCCAGCAGCTTCGGCCGGGACTACGAGGAGGAGCAGTACTTC.